This T cell receptor beta chain was sequenced in a study of cytomegalovirus exposure and HLA in healthy donors. In the PCR, 60 Vbeta and 13 Jbeta primers were used. Sequencing used immunoSEQ multiplex PCR; TCRdb keeps in-frame clones, though not all of them. The sample carries some 160,000 clones, 70% to 80% recorded once. Germline CDR1 is SQVTM and CDR2 is ANQGSEA. The CDR3 contains 13 residues. The V end lost 7 bases, the J end lost 0 bases, and 12 bases lay between the germline ends. This clonotype was sampled from a male donor in good health and CMV-seronegative. This chain links TRBV29-1 with TRBJ1-2; TRBD1 might be the D (5 bases). Sequenced material: PBMCs. The CDR3 is CSAAAGANYGYTF. In DNA form, the CDR3 reads TGCAGCGCAGCTGCGGGGGCTAACTATGGCTACACCTTC.